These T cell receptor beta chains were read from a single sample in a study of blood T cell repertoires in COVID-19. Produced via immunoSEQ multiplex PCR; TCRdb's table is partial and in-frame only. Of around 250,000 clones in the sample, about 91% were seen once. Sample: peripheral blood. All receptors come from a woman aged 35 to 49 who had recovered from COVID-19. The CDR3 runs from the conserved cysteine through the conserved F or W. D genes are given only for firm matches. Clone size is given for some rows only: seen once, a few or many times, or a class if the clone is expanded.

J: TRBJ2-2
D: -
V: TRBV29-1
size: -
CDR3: CSVHTGHQRNTGELFF
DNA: TGCAGCGTTCACACGGGACACCAAAGGAACACCGGGGAGCTGTTTTTT

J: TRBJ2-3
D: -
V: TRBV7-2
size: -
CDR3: CASQRQGTISTDTQYF
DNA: TGTGCCAGCCAACGGCAGGGCACCATTAGCACAGATACGCAGTATTTT

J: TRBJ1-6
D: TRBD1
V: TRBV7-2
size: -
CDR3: CASSSGTGIYNSPLHF
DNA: TGTGCCAGCAGCTCAGGGACAGGCATCTATAATTCACCCCTCCACTTT

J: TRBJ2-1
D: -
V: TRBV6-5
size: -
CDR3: CASSYSSRGTDEQFF
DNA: TGTGCCAGCAGTTACTCGTCTCGGGGGACCGATGAGCAGTTCTTC

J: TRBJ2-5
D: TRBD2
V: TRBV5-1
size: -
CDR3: CASSLHGVAGGQETQYF
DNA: TGCGCCAGCAGCCTACATGGGGTAGCGGGGGGCCAAGAGACCCAGTACTTC

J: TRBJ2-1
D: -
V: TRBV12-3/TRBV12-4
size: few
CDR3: CASSLTHLPEQFF
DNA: TGTGCCAGCAGTTTAACCCACTTACCAGAGCAGTTCTTC

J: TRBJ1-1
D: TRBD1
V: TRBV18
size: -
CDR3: CASSPWTGVGAGDTEAFF
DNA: TGTGCCAGCTCACCATGGACAGGGGTCGGGGCTGGTGACACTGAAGCTTTCTTT

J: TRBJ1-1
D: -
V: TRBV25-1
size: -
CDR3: CASRLESEAFF
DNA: TGTGCCAGCAGATTAGAAAGTGAAGCTTTCTTT

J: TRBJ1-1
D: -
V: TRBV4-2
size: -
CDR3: CASSQMGQNTEAFF
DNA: TGTGCCAGCAGCCAGATGGGACAGAACACTGAAGCTTTCTTT

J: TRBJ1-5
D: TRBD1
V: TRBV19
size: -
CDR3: CASSIGRDSRNQPQHF
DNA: TGTGCCAGTAGTATAGGCCGGGACAGCCGCAATCAGCCCCAGCATTTT

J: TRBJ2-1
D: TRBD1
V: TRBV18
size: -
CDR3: CASSPGQGVYNEQFF
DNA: TGTGCCAGCTCACCAGGACAGGGGGTCTACAATGAGCAGTTCTTC

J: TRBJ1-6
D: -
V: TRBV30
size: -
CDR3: CAWGRTENYNSPLHF
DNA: TGTGCCTGGGGCCGGACTGAGAATTATAATTCACCCCTCCACTTT

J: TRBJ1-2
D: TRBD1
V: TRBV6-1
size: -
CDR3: CASSEFGQGASSSYGYTF
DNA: TGTGCCAGCAGTGAATTCGGACAGGGGGCCTCATCCTCCTATGGCTACACCTTC

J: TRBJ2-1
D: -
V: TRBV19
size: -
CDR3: CASKEGIVHNEQFF
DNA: TGTGCCAGTAAAGAGGGTATCGTTCACAATGAGCAGTTCTTC

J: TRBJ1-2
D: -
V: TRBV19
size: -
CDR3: CASGGRNGYTF
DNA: TGTGCCAGTGGGGGGAGAAATGGCTACACCTTC

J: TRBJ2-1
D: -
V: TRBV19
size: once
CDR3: CASSMQPGQGSEQFF
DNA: TGTGCCAGTAGTATGCAGCCGGGACAAGGAAGCGAGCAGTTCTTC

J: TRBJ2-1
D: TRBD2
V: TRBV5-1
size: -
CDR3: CASRGTRGKKFEQFF
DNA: TGCGCCAGCCGAGGGACTAGGGGGAAGAAATTTGAGCAGTTCTTC

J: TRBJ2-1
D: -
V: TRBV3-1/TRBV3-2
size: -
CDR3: CASSQGVLNGNEQFF
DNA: TGTGCCAGCAGCCAAGGAGTACTAAACGGCAATGAGCAGTTCTTC

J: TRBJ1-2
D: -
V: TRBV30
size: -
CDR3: CATGLGADGYTF
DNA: TGTGCCACCGGCCTTGGGGCTGACGGCTACACCTTC

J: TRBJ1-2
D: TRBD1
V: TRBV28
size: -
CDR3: CASSSQGARGYTF
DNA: TGTGCCAGCAGTTCACAGGGGGCGCGGGGCTACACCTTC

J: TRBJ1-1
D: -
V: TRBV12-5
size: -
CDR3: CASSPGNMNTEAFF
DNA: TGTGCTAGTTCCCCAGGGAATATGAACACTGAAGCTTTCTTT

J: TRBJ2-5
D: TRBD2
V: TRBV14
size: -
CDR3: CASSQQSIFTSGGPQETQYF
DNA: TGTGCCAGCAGCCAACAAAGTATCTTCACTAGCGGGGGGCCGCAAGAGACCCAGTACTTC

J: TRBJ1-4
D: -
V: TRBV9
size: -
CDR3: CASSSGTATNEKLFF
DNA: TGTGCCAGCAGCTCGGGGACTGCAACTAATGAAAAACTGTTTTTT

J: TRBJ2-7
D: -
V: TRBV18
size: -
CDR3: CASSPGSGYEQYF
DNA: TGTGCCAGCTCGCCCGGGAGCGGATACGAGCAGTACTTC

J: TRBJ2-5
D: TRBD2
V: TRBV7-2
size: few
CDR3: CASSLGGGRGETQYF
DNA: TGTGCCAGCAGCTTAGGTGGCGGGAGGGGGGAGACCCAGTACTTC

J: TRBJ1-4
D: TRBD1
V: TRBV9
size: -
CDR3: CASSGGGDREEKLFF
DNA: TGTGCCAGCAGCGGTGGTGGGGACAGGGAGGAAAAACTGTTTTTT

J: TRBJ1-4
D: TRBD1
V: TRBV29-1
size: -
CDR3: CSVGFLAGGEKLFF
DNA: TGCAGCGTTGGTTTCTTGGCAGGGGGTGAAAAACTGTTTTTT

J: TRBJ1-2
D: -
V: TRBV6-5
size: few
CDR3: CASSYAGKGGYTF
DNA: TGTGCCAGCAGTTATGCAGGGAAAGGCGGCTACACCTTC

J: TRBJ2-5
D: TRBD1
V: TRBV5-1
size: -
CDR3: CASSLLTGVEETQYF
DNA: TGCGCCAGCAGCCTCCTGACAGGGGTGGAAGAGACCCAGTACTTC

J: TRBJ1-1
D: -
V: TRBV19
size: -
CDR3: CASSINFGTIIAFF
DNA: TGTGCCAGTAGTATTAACTTCGGGACAATCATCGCTTTCTTT

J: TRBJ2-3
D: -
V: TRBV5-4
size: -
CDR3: CASRLKGTDTQYF
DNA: TGTGCCAGCAGGCTGAAGGGGACAGATACGCAGTATTTT

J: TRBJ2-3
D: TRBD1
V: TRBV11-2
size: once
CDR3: CASSHTGRTGRTDTQYF
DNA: TGTGCCAGCAGCCACACCGGTAGGACAGGGCGCACAGATACGCAGTATTTT

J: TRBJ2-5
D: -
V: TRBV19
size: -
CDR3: CASSQGRGAKETQYF
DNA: TGTGCCAGTAGCCAGGGGAGGGGGGCGAAGGAGACCCAGTACTTC

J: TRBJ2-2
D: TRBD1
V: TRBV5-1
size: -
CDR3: CASSPGTDTGELFF
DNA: TGCGCCAGCAGCCCGGGGACAGACACCGGGGAGCTGTTTTTT

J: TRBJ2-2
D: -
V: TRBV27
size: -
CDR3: CASSLGLNTGELFF
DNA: TGTGCCAGCAGTTTGGGACTGAACACCGGGGAGCTGTTTTTT

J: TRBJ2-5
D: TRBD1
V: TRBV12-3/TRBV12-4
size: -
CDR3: CASSLTGVETQYF
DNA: TGTGCCAGCAGTCTGACAGGGGTTGAGACCCAGTACTTC

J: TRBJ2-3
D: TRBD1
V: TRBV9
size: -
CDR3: CASSTKGARVHTDTQYF
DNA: TGTGCCAGCAGCACTAAGGGGGCGCGGGTCCACACAGATACGCAGTATTTT

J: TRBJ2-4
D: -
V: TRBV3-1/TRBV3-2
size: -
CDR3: CASSQGRWLAKNIQYF
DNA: TGTGCCAGCAGCCAAGGGAGGTGGCTAGCCAAAAACATTCAGTACTTC

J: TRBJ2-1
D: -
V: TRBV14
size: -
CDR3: CASSQDERTFNEQFF
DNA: TGTGCCAGCAGCCAAGATGAAAGAACTTTCAATGAGCAGTTCTTC

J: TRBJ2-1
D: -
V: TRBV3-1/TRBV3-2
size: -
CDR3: CASSPGLLRSEQFF
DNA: TGTGCCAGCAGCCCTGGACTATTGAGGAGTGAGCAGTTCTTC

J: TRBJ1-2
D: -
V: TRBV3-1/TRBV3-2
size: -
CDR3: CASSQGVSANYGYTF
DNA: TGTGCCAGCAGCCAAGGCGTTTCCGCTAACTATGGCTACACCTTC

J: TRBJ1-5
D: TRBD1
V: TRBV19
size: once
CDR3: CASSIGPDRGNQPQHF
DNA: TGTGCCAGTAGTATAGGCCCCGACAGGGGCAATCAGCCCCAGCATTTT

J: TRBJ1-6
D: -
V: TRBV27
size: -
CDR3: CASSFGSRTGSPLHF
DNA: TGTGCCAGCAGTTTCGGTAGCAGGACGGGGTCACCCCTCCACTTT

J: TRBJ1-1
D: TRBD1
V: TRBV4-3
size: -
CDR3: CASSQPPGTGFKTEAFF
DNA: TGCGCCAGCAGCCAACCCCCCGGGACAGGGTTTAAAACTGAAGCTTTCTTT

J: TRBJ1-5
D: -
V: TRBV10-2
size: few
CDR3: CASSEISGNQPQHF
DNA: TGCGCCAGCAGTGAGATATCCGGGAATCAGCCCCAGCATTTT

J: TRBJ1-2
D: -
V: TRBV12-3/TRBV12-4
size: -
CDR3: CASSSHRVSYTF
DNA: TGTGCCAGCAGTTCGCACAGGGTTTCCTACACCTTC

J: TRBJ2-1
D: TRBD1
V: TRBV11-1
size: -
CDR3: CASSRGAGQGRGEQFF
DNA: TGTGCCAGCAGCCGCGGGGCGGGACAGGGAAGGGGTGAGCAGTTCTTC

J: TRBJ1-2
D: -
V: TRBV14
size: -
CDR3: CASSQVGSGYTF
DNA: TGTGCCAGCAGCCAAGTCGGGAGCGGCTACACCTTC

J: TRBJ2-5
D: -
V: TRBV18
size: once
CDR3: CASSPGEEETQYF
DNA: TGTGCCAGCTCACCAGGGGAGGAGGAGACCCAGTACTTC

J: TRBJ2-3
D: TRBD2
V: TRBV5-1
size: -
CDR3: CASSLGLAGASTDTQYF
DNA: TGCGCCAGCAGCTTGGGACTAGCGGGGGCTAGCACAGATACGCAGTATTTT

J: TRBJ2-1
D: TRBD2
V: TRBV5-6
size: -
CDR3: CASSFVERGATLNNEQFF
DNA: TGTGCCAGCAGCTTCGTTGAGCGGGGGGCCACCCTAAACAATGAGCAGTTCTTC